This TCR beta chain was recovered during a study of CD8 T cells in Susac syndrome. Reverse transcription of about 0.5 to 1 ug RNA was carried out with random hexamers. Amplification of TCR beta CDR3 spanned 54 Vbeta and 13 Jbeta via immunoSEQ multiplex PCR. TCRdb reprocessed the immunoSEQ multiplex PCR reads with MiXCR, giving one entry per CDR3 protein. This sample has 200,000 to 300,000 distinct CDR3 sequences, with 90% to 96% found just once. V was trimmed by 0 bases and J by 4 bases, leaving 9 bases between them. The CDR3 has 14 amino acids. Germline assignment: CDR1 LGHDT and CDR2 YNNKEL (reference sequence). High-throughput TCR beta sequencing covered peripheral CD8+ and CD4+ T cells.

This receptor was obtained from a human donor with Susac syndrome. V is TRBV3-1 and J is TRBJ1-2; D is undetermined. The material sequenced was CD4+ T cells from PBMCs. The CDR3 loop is CASSQDTLTYGYTF. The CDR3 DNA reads TGTGCCAGCAGCCAAGATACCCTAACCTATGGCTACACCTTC.